This TCR beta chain derives from a study of T-cell reconstitution after alpha-beta-depleted transplantation in children. Unique molecular identifiers were incorporated into the prepared TCRbeta library. TCRdb re-called the PCR reads with MiXCR, one entry per CDR3 protein. The data contain a few hundred thousand distinct CDR3 sequences, 18% of them seen just once; the ten biggest clones take up 3.3%. The germline CDR1 and CDR2 sequences are MNHEY and SVGEGT. V lost 7 bases, J lost 1 base, and 11 bases lay in between. This CDR3 contains 13 residues. This sequence joins TRBV6-2 or TRBV6-3 and TRBJ2-7; possible D gene TRBD1, 5 bases. The sequence derives from a human donor who donated a stem cell graft to a child with acute lymphoblastic leukemia. This sample comprised PBMCs from the stem cell graft donor, obtained from the stem cell graft. Here the CDR3 reads CASNPGRSYEQYF. In DNA form, the CDR3 reads TGTGCCAGCAACCCAGGGCGGTCCTACGAGCAGTACTTC.